One and the same sample provided the 21 T cell receptor beta chains below, sequenced in a study of blood T cell repertoires in COVID-19. Profiling relied on immunoSEQ multiplex PCR, and the TCRdb table lists in-frame clones only, not all of them. The sample includes tens of thousands of clones, 85% to 90% seen only once; the top ten take less than 6%. Sample: peripheral blood. The receptors were gathered from a woman aged 80 or older with active COVID-19.

The gene calls are TRBV19 and TRBJ1-2; the match to TRBD1 covers 9 bases. The CDR3 has 13 residues. After removal of 2 bases from V and 6 bases from J, the junction contained 1 base not matched to a gene. Germline CDR1 is LNHDA and CDR2 is SQIVND (reference sequence). The DNA of the CDR3 is TGTGCCAGTAGTATAACAGGGGGCAATGGCTACACCTTC. Translating it yields CASSITGGNGYTF.

The chain links TRBV19 to TRBJ2-5, with 14 positions matching TRBD2. Per the germline V gene, CDR1 is LNHDA and CDR2 is SQIVND (reference sequence). V shed 5 bases, J shed 5 bases, and the junction held 7 bases outside the gene matches. The CDR3 length is 16 residues. CDR3 sequence (DNA): TGTGCCAGTAGTGCCAGGACTAGCGGGAGGTTGGAGACCCAGTACTTC. This gives the protein CASSARTSGRLETQYF. Full variable domain (outside the CDR3, taken from reference TRBV19 and TRBJ2-5): DGGITQSPKYLFRKEGQNVTLSCEQNLNHDAMYWYRQDPGQGLRLIYYSQIVNDFQKGDIAEGYSVSREKKESFPLTVTSAQKNPTAFYLCASSARTSGRLETQYFGPGTRLLVL.

This clone showed up just once. Because the CDR3's place on the DNA is in doubt, the DNA is left out and the CDR3 is given as listed by TCRdb. The rearrangement uses TRBV28 and TRBJ1-1; TRBD1, the table's D call, lacks a check against the DNA. The CDR3 adds up to 15 amino acids, both ends counted. Per germline, CDR1 MDHEN and CDR2 SYDVKM. CDR3 in amino acids: CASSFFGQEDTEAFF.

This clone was counted only a few times. V usage is TRBV6-5 and J usage is TRBJ1-2, with no clear D. Germline assignment: CDR1 MNHEY and CDR2 SVGAGI. The CDR3 totals 16 residues. V lost 0 bases to trimming and J lost 2 bases, with 13 bases between them. The CDR3 DNA follows: TGTGCCAGCAGTTACTCGGGTCCTACAGAGAACTATGGCTACACCTTC. This gives the protein CASSYSGPTENYGYTF.

The genes are TRBV6-2 or TRBV6-3 and TRBJ2-7; a possible D gene is TRBD2 (5 bases). In germline, CDR1 is MNHEY, CDR2 SVGEGT. The CDR3 sequence is 16 residues long. The V gene lost 2 bases and the J gene lost 0 bases, with 14 bases spanning the gap. The CDR3 DNA reads as TGTGCCAGCAGTTACCCCCGGACGGGGAGCTCCTACGAGCAGTACTTC. Amino acid sequence: CASSYPRTGSSYEQYF.

The chain has TRBV5-1 and TRBJ2-1; 8 positions match TRBD2. J was trimmed by 2 bases and V by 3 bases; bases with no gene match: 10. Germline V gene sequence: CDR1 SGHRS, CDR2 YFSETQ. The CDR3 has 17 amino acids. The chain's CDR3 is CASSWGRLAGTYNEQFF. In DNA form, the CDR3 reads TGCGCCAGCAGCTGGGGGCGGCTAGCGGGCACCTACAATGAGCAGTTCTTC.

The V call is TRBV6-5, the J call TRBJ1-5; D is unresolved. There are 14 residues in the CDR3. V dropped 0 bases and J dropped 7 bases, with 10 bases sitting between them. CDR1 and CDR2 from the germline V gene are MNHEY and SVGAGI. CDR3 sequence reads: CASSYSAFEQPQHF. The CDR3 DNA is TGTGCCAGCAGTTACTCAGCGTTTGAGCAGCCCCAGCATTTT.

The chain recombines TRBV5-5 with TRBJ1-2; TRBD1 might be the D (5 bases). Germline CDR1 is SGHKS and CDR2 is YYEKEE (reference sequence). Trimming stripped 0 bases from V and 5 bases from J, with 23 bases between. The CDR3 has 18 residues. The CDR3 here is CASSLDVGTGGPTYGYTF. CDR3 DNA sequence: TGTGCCAGCAGCTTGGATGTAGGCACAGGAGGGCCGACGTATGGCTACACCTTC.

This chain joins TRBV5-6 and TRBJ2-3, with 10 nucleotides matching TRBD2. The germline V gene encodes CDR1 SGHDT and CDR2 YYEEEE. V shed 2 bases, J shed 0 bases, and the junction held 3 bases outside the gene matches. The CDR3 has 16 amino acids. DNA of the CDR3: TGTGCCAGCAGCTTCTTAGCGGGGGGTAGCACAGATACGCAGTATTTT. Amino acid sequence: CASSFLAGGSTDTQYF. Full variable domain (rest looked up from reference TRBV5-6 and TRBJ2-3): DAGVTQSPTHLIKTRGQQVTLRCSPKSGHDTVSWYQQALGQGPQFIFQYYEEEERQRGNFPDRFSGHQFPNYSSELNVNALLLGDSALYLCASSFLAGGSTDTQYFGPGTRLTVL.

This clone was recorded only once. Germline is not matched at one junction end, which may reflect a read error. The chain uses TRBV28 and TRBJ2-7; 11 positions match TRBD2. Germline CDR1 is MDHEN and CDR2 is SYDVKM. This CDR3 is 15 amino acids long. For the CDR3, the DNA is TGTGCCGGCAGTCAGACTAGCGGGACGTCCTACGAGCAGTACTTC. Translating gives CAGSQTSGTSYEQYF.

This rearrangement joins TRBV6-1 to TRBJ2-3; maybe TRBD2 (5 bases). V was trimmed by 3 bases and J by 4 bases, leaving 17 bases between them. This CDR3 has 16 amino acids. Germline lookup yields CDR1 MNHNS and CDR2 SASEGT. CDR3 protein: CASSDRAGSWADTQYF. The DNA of the CDR3 is TGTGCCAGCAGTGACCGCGCGGGCAGTTGGGCAGATACGCAGTATTTT.

The chain is built from TRBV6-5 and TRBJ1-4, with unresolved D. Germline V gene lookup returns CDR1 MNHEY and CDR2 SVGAGI. The CDR3 consists of 12 residues. V lost 6 bases to trimming and J lost 5 bases, with 7 bases between them. CDR3 sequence (DNA): TGTGCCAGCAGCAAGCTGAATGAAAAACTGTTTTTT. It translates to CASSKLNEKLFF.

The chain recombines TRBV28 with TRBJ2-3, with 11 positions matching TRBD2. V shed 2 bases and J 8 bases; nucleotides not matched to a gene: 15. Germline CDR1 is MDHEN and CDR2 is SYDVKM. CDR3 length: 18 residues. This CDR3 is CASSLPSTSGTPVITQYF. In DNA, the CDR3 is TGTGCCAGCAGTTTACCCTCGACTAGCGGGACACCCGTGATTACGCAGTATTTT.

The chain joins TRBV5-1 to TRBJ2-6; 12 bases align to TRBD1. Germline V lookup: CDR1 SGHRS, CDR2 YFSETQ. This CDR3 has 18 amino acids. With 2 bases clipped from V and 3 bases from J, the junction kept 6 bases outside the gene matches. In DNA, the CDR3 is TGCGCCAGCAGCTTCCCGGGACAGGGGGCGATTGGGGCCAACGTCCTGACTTTC. Amino acid sequence: CASSFPGQGAIGANVLTF.

The chain joins TRBV10-3 to TRBJ2-7, with TRBD2 matching 10 bases. The V and J ends lost 5 bases and 5 bases, in that order; junction bases with no gene match: 6. Per the germline V gene, CDR1 is ENHRY and CDR2 is SYGVKD. The CDR3 sequence is 14 residues long. CDR3 protein: CAISPSSGSDEQYF. The CDR3 region has the DNA TGTGCCATCAGTCCCTCTAGCGGGAGCGACGAGCAGTACTTC.

This clone was counted a single time. The gene calls are TRBV6-2 or TRBV6-3 and TRBJ2-1, with a tentative D call TRBD2 (5 bases). The CDR3 runs 17 residues. Trimming removed 0 bases at V and 3 bases at J, with 15 bases between. Germline assignment: CDR1 MNHEY and CDR2 SVGEGT. The CDR3 DNA reads as TGTGCCAGCAGTTACTCGTATGGGCGGGCCTTCTACAATGAGCAGTTCTTC. Translating it yields CASSYSYGRAFYNEQFF.

The genes are TRBV28 and TRBJ2-5; 11 nucleotides align to TRBD1. CDR1 is MDHEN and CDR2 is SYDVKM in the germline V gene. With 5 bases clipped from V and 5 bases from J, the junction kept 10 bases outside the gene matches. This CDR3 has 16 amino acids. CDR3: CASSSRGQGVEETQYF. CDR3 sequence (DNA): TGTGCCAGCAGTAGTCGGGGACAGGGGGTAGAGGAGACCCAGTACTTC.

This CDR3 reads CASSSGTVPNYGYTF. The CDR3 nucleotides read TGTGCCAGCAGTTCGGGGACAGTTCCTAACTATGGCTACACCTTC. The gene calls are TRBV6-5 and TRBJ1-2; 7 bases agree with TRBD1. CDR1 MNHEY and CDR2 SVGAGI come from the germline V gene. V shed 4 bases and J 0 bases; nucleotides not matched to a gene: 5. The CDR3 has 15 residues.

This clone appeared once. The rearrangement joins TRBV5-1 to TRBJ2-2, with a tentative D call TRBD1 (5 bases). The CDR3 consists of 15 residues. The V gene's germline CDR1 is SGHRS and CDR2 YFSETQ. Between the trimmed V and J ends, which lost 3 bases and 7 bases, there was a span of 16 bases. DNA of the CDR3: TGCGCCAGCAGCTCCCACGCTGGGCAGGGCGGGGAGCTGTTTTTT. Protein product: CASSSHAGQGGELFF.

This clone is a singleton in its sample. V gene TRBV18 combines with J gene TRBJ2-1, with 9 bases fitting TRBD1. After removal of 6 bases from V and 7 bases from J, the junction contained 4 bases not matched to a gene. This CDR3 is built from 13 residues. Germline-derived CDR1 and CDR2 are KGHSH and LQKENI. The CDR3 loop is CASSSDRGNEQFF. CDR3 sequence (DNA): TGTGCCAGCTCGTCAGACAGGGGGAATGAGCAGTTCTTC.

This clone was counted a few times. The CDR3 is CASGGAVNTEAFF. The CDR3 DNA is TGTGCCAGTGGGGGGGCGGTGAACACTGAAGCTTTCTTT. The chain recombines TRBV2 with TRBJ1-1, with D possibly being TRBD1 (6 bases). Trimming left V 9 bases short and J 0 bases short, with 11 bases between. Germline values: CDR1 SNHLY, CDR2 FYNNEI. This CDR3 is 13 amino acids long.